This T cell receptor (beta chain) was retrieved from a study of cytomegalovirus exposure and HLA in healthy donors. 60 Vbeta and 13 Jbeta primers were used in PCR. Method: immunoSEQ multiplex PCR; TCRdb's copy keeps in-frame clones and lacks some. The profile shows about 170,000 clones, 75% to 90% of them singletons. Per germline, CDR1 WNHNN and CDR2 SYGVQD (reference sequence). The J segment lost 3 bases and the V segment lost 0 bases, leaving 5 bases of the junction unmatched. There are 16 residues in the CDR3. The rearrangement joins TRBV10-1 to TRBJ2-7; 10 positions agree with TRBD1. Sequencing was performed on PBMCs. The TCR sequence derives from a male donor in good health and CMV-seronegative. Here the CDR3 DNA reads TGCGCCAGCAGTGAGTCCCGGGACAGGGGCGGCTACGAGCAGTACTTC. This encodes CASSESRDRGGYEQYF.